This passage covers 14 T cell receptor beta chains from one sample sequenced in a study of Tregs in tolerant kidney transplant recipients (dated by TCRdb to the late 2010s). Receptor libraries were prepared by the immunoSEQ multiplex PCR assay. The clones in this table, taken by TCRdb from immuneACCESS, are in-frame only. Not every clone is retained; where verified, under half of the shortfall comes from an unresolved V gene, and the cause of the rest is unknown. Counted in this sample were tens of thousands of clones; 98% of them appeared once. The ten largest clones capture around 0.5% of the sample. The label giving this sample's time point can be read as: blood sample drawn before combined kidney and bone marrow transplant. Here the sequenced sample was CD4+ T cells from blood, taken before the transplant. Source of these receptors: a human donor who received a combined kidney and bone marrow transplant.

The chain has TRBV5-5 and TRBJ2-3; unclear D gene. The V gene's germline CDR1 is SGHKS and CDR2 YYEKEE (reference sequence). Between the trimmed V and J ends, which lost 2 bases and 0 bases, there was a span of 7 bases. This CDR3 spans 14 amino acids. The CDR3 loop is CASSFGHSTDTQYF. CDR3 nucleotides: TGTGCCAGCAGCTTTGGGCATAGCACAGATACGCAGTATTTT.

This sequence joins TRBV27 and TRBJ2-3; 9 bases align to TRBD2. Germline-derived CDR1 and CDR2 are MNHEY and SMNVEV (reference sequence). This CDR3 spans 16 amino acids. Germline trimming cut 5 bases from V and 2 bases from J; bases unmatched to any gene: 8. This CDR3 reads CASSTLLGLATDTQYF. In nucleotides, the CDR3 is TGTGCCAGCAGTACCTTGTTGGGACTAGCCACAGATACGCAGTATTTT.

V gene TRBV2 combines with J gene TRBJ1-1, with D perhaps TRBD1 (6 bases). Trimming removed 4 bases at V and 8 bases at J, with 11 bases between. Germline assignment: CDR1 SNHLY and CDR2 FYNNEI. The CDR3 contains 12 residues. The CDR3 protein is CASSGTGTEAFF. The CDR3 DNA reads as TGTGCCAGCAGTGGGACCGGGACAGAAGCTTTCTTT.

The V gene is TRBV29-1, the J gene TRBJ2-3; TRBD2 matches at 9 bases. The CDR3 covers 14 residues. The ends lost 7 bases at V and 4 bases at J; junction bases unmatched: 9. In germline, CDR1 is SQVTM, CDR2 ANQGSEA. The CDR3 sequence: CSAISGSTPDTQYF. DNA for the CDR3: TGCAGCGCCATTAGCGGGAGTACGCCAGATACGCAGTATTTT.

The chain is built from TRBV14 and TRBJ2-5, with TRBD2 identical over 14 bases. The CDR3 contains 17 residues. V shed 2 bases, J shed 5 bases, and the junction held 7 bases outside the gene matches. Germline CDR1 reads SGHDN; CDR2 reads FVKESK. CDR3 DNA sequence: TGTGCCAGCAGCCAATTGACTAGCGGGAGGGCACGGGAGACCCAGTACTTC. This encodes CASSQLTSGRARETQYF.

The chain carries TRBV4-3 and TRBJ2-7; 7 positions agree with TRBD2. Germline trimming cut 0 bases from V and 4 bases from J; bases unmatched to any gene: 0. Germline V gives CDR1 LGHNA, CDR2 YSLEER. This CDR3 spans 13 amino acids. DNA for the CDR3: TGCGCCAGCAGCCAAGAGGGAGGGTACGAGCAGTACTTC. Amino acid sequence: CASSQEGGYEQYF.

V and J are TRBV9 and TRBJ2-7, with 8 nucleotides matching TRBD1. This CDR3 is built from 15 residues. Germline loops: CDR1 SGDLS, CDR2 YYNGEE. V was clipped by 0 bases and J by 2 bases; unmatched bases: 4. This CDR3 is CASSVAGQGPYEQYF. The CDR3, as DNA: TGTGCCAGCAGCGTAGCCGGACAGGGCCCCTACGAGCAGTACTTC.

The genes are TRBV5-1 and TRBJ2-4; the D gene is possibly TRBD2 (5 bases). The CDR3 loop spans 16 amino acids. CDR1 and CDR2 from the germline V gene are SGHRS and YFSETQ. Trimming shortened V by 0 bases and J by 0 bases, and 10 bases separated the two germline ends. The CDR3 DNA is TGCGCCAGCAGCTTGGTCGCCGGGGTAGCCAAAAACATTCAGTACTTC. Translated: CASSLVAGVAKNIQYF.

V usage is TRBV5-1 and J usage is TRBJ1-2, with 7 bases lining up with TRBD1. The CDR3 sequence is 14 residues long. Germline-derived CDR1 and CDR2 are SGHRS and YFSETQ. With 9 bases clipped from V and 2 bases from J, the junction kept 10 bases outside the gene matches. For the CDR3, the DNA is TGCGCCACAAAGGGGGACAGCTCCAACTATGGCTACACCTTC. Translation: CATKGDSSNYGYTF.

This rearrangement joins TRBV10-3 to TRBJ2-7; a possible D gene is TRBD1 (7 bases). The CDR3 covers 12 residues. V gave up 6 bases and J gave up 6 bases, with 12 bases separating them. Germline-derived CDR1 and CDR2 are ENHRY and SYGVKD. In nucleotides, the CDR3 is TGTGCCATCAGAGGCGGGACAGCCGAGCAGTACTTC. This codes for CAIRGGTAEQYF.

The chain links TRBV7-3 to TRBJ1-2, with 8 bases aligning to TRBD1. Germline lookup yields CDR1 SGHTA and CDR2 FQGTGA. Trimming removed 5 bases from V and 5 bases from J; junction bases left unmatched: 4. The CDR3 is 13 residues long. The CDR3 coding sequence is TGTGCCAGCAGCCTCGACAGGGGATATGGCTACACCTTC. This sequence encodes CASSLDRGYGYTF.

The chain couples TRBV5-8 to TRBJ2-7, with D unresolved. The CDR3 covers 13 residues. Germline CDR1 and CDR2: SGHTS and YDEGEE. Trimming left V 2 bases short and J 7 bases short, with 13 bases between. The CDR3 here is CASSFRGKREQYF. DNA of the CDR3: TGTGCCAGCAGCTTCCGCGGCAAAAGGGAGCAGTACTTC.

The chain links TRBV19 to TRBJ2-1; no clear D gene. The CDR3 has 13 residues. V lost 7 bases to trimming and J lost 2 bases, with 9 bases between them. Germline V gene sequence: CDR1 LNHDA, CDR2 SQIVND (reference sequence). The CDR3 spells CASTGSPYNEQFF. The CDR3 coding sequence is TGTGCCAGTACAGGCAGTCCCTACAATGAGCAGTTCTTC.

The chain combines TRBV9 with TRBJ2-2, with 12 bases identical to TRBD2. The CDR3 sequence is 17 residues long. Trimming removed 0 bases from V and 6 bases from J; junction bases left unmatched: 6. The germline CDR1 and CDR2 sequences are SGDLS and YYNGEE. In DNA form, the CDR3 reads TGTGCCAGCAGCGTAGGACTAGCGGGAGATCCAGCCGGGGAGCTGTTTTTT. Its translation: CASSVGLAGDPAGELFF.